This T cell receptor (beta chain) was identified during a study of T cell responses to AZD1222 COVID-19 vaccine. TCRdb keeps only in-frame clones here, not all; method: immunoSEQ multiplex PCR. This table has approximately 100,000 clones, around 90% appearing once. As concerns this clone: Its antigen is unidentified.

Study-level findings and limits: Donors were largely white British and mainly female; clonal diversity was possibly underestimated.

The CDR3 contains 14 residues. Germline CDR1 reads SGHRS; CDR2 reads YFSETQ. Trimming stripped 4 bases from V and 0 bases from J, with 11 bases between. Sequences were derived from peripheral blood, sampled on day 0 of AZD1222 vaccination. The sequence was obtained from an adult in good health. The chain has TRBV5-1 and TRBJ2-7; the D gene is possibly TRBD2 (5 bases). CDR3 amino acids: CASSEGGASYEQYF. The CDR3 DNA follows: TGCGCCAGCAGCGAGGGTGGCGCCTCCTACGAGCAGTACTTC.